A single sample gave rise to the 22 T cell receptor beta chains below, sequenced in a study of blood T cells in healthy people across ages. The use of a sample-barcoded 5' primer and a J-beta primer mix characterized a second PCR of roughly 7 to 11 cycles. TCRdb fed the 5' RACE reads into MiXCR, producing one record per CDR3 protein. The table includes around 870,000 distinct CDR3 sequences, under 35% detected once. Sample: blood. The receptors were gathered from a woman of 80 years or more in good health.

The table lists this clonotype with many counts. This chain connects TRBV12-3 or TRBV12-4 to TRBJ1-2; D gene unclear. V lost 5 bases, J lost 2 bases, and 9 bases lay in between. The CDR3 runs 13 residues. Written as DNA, the CDR3 is TGTGCCAGCAGTCCAACGACAAACTATGGCTACACCTTC. It yields the protein CASSPTTNYGYTF.

The CDR3 region is CATSRGLLAGGSTDTQYF. The CDR3 DNA follows: TGTGCCACCAGCAGAGGGCTACTAGCGGGGGGGAGCACAGATACGCAGTATTTT. The V call is TRBV15, the J call TRBJ2-3, with TRBD2 matching 13 bases. Germline CDR1 and CDR2: LNHNV and YYDKDF (reference sequence). The CDR3 loop spans 18 amino acids. The ends lost 1 base at V and 0 bases at J; junction bases unmatched: 4.

This clonotype was seen at least ten times. This chain uses TRBV20-1 with TRBJ2-1; D unresolved. Germline lookup yields CDR1 DFQATT and CDR2 SNEGSKA (reference sequence). This CDR3 region has 15 residues. V lost 0 bases and J lost 4, with 13 bases in between. CDR3 nucleotides: TGCAGTGCTAGAGATCGTTTAGCCGATTACAATGAGCAGTTCTTC. It encodes CSARDRLADYNEQFF.

This clonotype was found a few times. The rearrangement joins TRBV11-2 to TRBJ1-1; D gene ambiguous. The germline V and J ends were trimmed by 0 bases and 5 bases, with 13 bases remaining between them. Germline V gene lookup returns CDR1 SGHAT and CDR2 FQNNGV. The CDR3 has 15 residues. The chain's CDR3 is CASSLDSKGGTEAFF. The CDR3 DNA sequence: TGTGCCAGCAGCTTAGACAGTAAGGGAGGTACTGAAGCTTTCTTT. Full variable domain (outside the CDR3, taken from reference TRBV11-2 and TRBJ1-1): EAGVAQSPRYKIIEKRQSVAFWCNPISGHATLYWYQQILGQGPKLLIQFQNNGVVDDSQLPKDRFSAERLKGVDSTLKIQPAKLEDSAVYLCASSLDSKGGTEAFFGQGTRLTVV.

For this clonotype: One end of the junction fails to match germline, which may point to a read error. This chain joins TRBV9 and TRBJ2-5; D call uncertain. The length of the CDR3 is 15 residues. Germline CDR1 SGDLS, CDR2 YYNGEE. CDR3 DNA: TGTACCAGCAGCGTAGCCCCAGCCAGGAAGAATGAGCAGTACTTC. Translation: CTSSVAPARKNEQYF.

This clonotype was detected many times. V usage is TRBV7-2 and J usage is TRBJ2-1, with 7 nucleotides matching TRBD2. V was pared by 5 bases and J by 2 bases, with 3 bases of the junction left unmatched. The germline gives CDR1 SGHTA, CDR2 FQGNSA. This CDR3 has 14 residues. The CDR3 bases are TGTGCCAGCAGCCCTAGCGGAGCCTACAATGAGCAGTTCTTC. Protein product: CASSPSGAYNEQFF.

This clonotype was found many times. The V and J genes are TRBV7-2 and TRBJ2-1, with D uncertain. V lost 2 bases to trimming and J lost 4 bases, with 9 bases between them. Germline V gene lookup returns CDR1 SGHTA and CDR2 FQGNSA. This CDR3 has 14 amino acids. CDR3 protein: CASSLQGLYNEQFF. The CDR3 DNA reads as TGTGCCAGCAGCTTACAAGGTCTATACAATGAGCAGTTCTTC.

This chain joins TRBV5-1 and TRBJ2-1; TRBD1 is a possible D gene (5 bases). Germline V gene lookup returns CDR1 SGHRS and CDR2 YFSETQ. This CDR3 is built from 14 residues. V gave up 4 bases and J gave up 13 bases, with 21 bases separating them. The CDR3, as DNA: TGCGCCAGCAGCCCCGGCGCAGGGCCCATTACCCAGTTCTTC. Protein sequence: CASSPGAGPITQFF.

This clonotype has ten or more counts. This sequence joins TRBV6-5 and TRBJ1-2, with D hard to call. The germline V gene has CDR1 MNHEY and CDR2 SVGAGI. CDR3 length: 14 residues. V was pared by 0 bases and J by 4 bases, with 9 bases between. CDR3: CASSYSTYSYGYTF. The DNA for the CDR3 is TGTGCCAGCAGTTACTCGACTTACAGCTATGGCTACACCTTC.

This clonotype has at least ten counts. The chain recombines TRBV18 with TRBJ2-4, with 11 positions matching TRBD1. Germline values: CDR1 KGHSH, CDR2 LQKENI. This CDR3 has 15 amino acids. Losses at the gene ends were 3 bases for V and 8 bases for J; bases not matched to a gene: 6. CDR3 amino acids: CASSPGQGGGDIQYF. The CDR3, as DNA: TGTGCCAGCTCACCGGGACAGGGGGGAGGTGACATTCAGTACTTC.

At least ten counts were recorded for this clonotype. V gene TRBV20-1 combines with J gene TRBJ1-1; tentatively, D is TRBD1 (5 bases). There are 12 residues in the CDR3. Trimming took off 0 bases at V and 8 bases at J, with 10 bases between the two ends. Germline CDR1 reads DFQATT; CDR2 reads SNEGSKA (reference sequence). CDR3 DNA sequence: TGCAGTGCTAGAGAGGGGACTAAGGAAGCTTTCTTT. Translating it yields CSAREGTKEAFF.

Remarks on this clonotype: A much larger clone differs from this one at a single base, so this may be a read error. This rearrangement joins TRBV20-1 to TRBJ2-1; 8 bases line up with TRBD1. The V gene end was trimmed by 5 bases and the J gene end by 4 bases; junction bases not matched to a gene: 7. The CDR3 length is 14 residues. Germline CDR1 is DFQATT and CDR2 is SNEGSKA (reference sequence). The CDR3 region is CSAWGQVKYNEQFF. CDR3 nucleotide sequence: TGCAGTGCTTGGGGACAGGTGAAATACAATGAGCAGTTCTTC.

This clonotype was recorded many times. The rearrangement links TRBV5-1 to TRBJ1-5; no reliable D call. V shed 3 bases and J shed 7 bases, with 11 bases lying between them. The length of the CDR3 is 13 residues. Germline V gives CDR1 SGHRS, CDR2 YFSETQ. The chain's CDR3 is CASSSEGSQPQHF. The CDR3, as DNA: TGCGCCAGCAGCTCGGAAGGGTCACAGCCCCAGCATTTT. Supplemented by reference TRBV5-1 and TRBJ1-5, the full variable domain reads KAGVTQTPRYLIKTRGQQVTLSCSPISGHRSVSWYQQTPGQGLQFLFEYFSETQRNKGNFPGRFSGRQFSNSRSEMNVSTLELGDSALYLCASSSEGSQPQHFGDGTRLSIL.

This clonotype was counted many times. V usage is TRBV7-2 and J usage is TRBJ2-1, with 7 positions matching TRBD2. Unmatched junction bases numbered 11, after V lost 0 bases and J lost 9 bases. This CDR3 is built from 16 residues. Germline values: CDR1 SGHTA, CDR2 FQGNSA. The chain's CDR3 is CASSLAGLTGGTEQFF. CDR3 bases: TGTGCCAGCAGCTTAGCGGGACTAACGGGCGGTACTGAGCAGTTCTTC.

In this sample, this clonotype turned up many times. The V and J genes are TRBV10-3 and TRBJ1-4; D perhaps matches TRBD1 (6 bases). Germline V gene sequence: CDR1 ENHRY, CDR2 SYGVKD. Trimming shortened V by 10 bases and J by 5 bases, and 17 bases separated the two germline ends. The CDR3 spans 14 residues. The CDR3 loop reads CATGEGVKNEKLFF. In DNA form, the CDR3 reads TGTGCCACAGGGGAAGGGGTAAAGAATGAAAAACTGTTTTTT.

A note on this clonotype: A clone one base away is much larger, so this may be a read error. This chain connects TRBV29-1 to TRBJ2-7; possibly TRBD2 for D (5 bases). The CDR3 is 13 residues long. Trimming removed 8 bases at V and 7 bases at J, with 21 bases between. Germline V CDR1 and CDR2: SQVTM, ANQGSEA. CDR3 DNA: TGCAGCTCAGAAGAGGGCAGTGGCAATGAGCAGTACTTC. Translating it yields CSSEEGSGNEQYF.

This clonotype was seen a handful of times. The chain combines TRBV10-3 with TRBJ1-3, with 10 bases identical to TRBD1. Looked up from germline, CDR1 is ENHRY and CDR2 is SYGVKD. V shed 5 bases and J 1 base; nucleotides not matched to a gene: 5. This CDR3 spans 16 amino acids. CDR3 residues: CAISSPGQGSGNTIYF. The CDR3 bases are TGTGCCATCAGTTCACCGGGACAGGGGTCTGGAAACACCATATATTTT.

This clonotype was observed many times. This chain joins TRBV12-3 or TRBV12-4 and TRBJ2-5, with 7 bases lining up with TRBD1. V was clipped by 5 bases and J by 5 bases; unmatched bases: 2. The CDR3 contains 12 residues. CDR3 loop: CASSQQGETQYF. In DNA form, the CDR3 reads TGTGCCAGCAGTCAACAGGGGGAGACCCAGTACTTC.

The CDR3 sequence is CASSVGQGRDNEQYF. The CDR3 DNA sequence: TGTGCCAGCAGCGTGGGACAGGGCAGGGACAATGAGCAGTACTTC. The chain is built from TRBV7-2 and TRBJ2-7, with TRBD1 identical over 9 bases. Germline lookup yields CDR1 SGHTA and CDR2 FQGNSA. Trimming at V came to 5 bases and at J to 7 bases, leaving 12 bases not matched to a gene. CDR3 size: 15 residues. Complete variable domain (other parts from reference TRBV7-2 and TRBJ2-7): GAGVSQSPSNKVTEKGKDVELRCDPISGHTALYWYRQSLGQGLEFLIYFQGNSAPDKSGLPSDRFSAERTGGSVSTLTIQRTQQEDSAVYLCASSVGQGRDNEQYFGPGTRLTVT.

V is TRBV4-3 and J is TRBJ2-5; D is undetermined. V was pared by 0 bases and J by 5 bases, with 13 bases between. Germline lookup yields CDR1 LGHNA and CDR2 YSLEER. This CDR3 has 15 residues. CDR3 nucleotides: TGCGCCAGCAGCCAAGATCTTAACAGTTGGGAGACCCAGTACTTC. It specifies CASSQDLNSWETQYF.

Ten or more counts support this clonotype. J is TRBJ2-1 and V is TRBV4-3; D assignment may be TRBD1 or TRBD2 (5 bases each). This CDR3 is 14 amino acids long. Germline V lookup: CDR1 LGHNA, CDR2 YSLEER. V lost 0 bases, J lost 4 bases, and 7 bases lay in between. CDR3 in amino acids: CASSQDGGYNEQFF. CDR3 nucleotides: TGCGCCAGCAGCCAAGATGGGGGTTACAATGAGCAGTTCTTC.

This chain links TRBV12-5 with TRBJ2-3; 8 nucleotides align to TRBD2. Germline V gene data show CDR1 as LGHNT and CDR2 as FRNRAP. J was trimmed by 5 bases and V by 1 base; bases with no gene match: 2. The CDR3 runs to 14 residues. The DNA for the CDR3 is TGTGCTAGTGGTTTGGGCCTAGCGGGAGATACGCAGTATTTT. This encodes CASGLGLAGDTQYF.